The 25 T cell receptor beta chains reported below all come from one sample, sequenced in a study of shared clonotypes between healthy human individuals. Using immunoSEQ multiplex PCR, the repertoire was profiled, and TCRdb retains in-frame clones only, with some absent. This table has about 2 million clones, roughly 94% appearing once. Sequencing input: naive CD4+ T cells sorted from blood. The sample's subset: CD45RA+ positively selected. The source of these receptors is a man aged 18 to 30 in good health.

The genes are TRBV5-1 and TRBJ2-3; 11 nucleotides line up with TRBD2. The CDR3 sequence is 17 residues long. J gave up 3 bases and V 0 bases, and 6 bases lay outside the gene matches. From germline, CDR1 is SGHRS and CDR2 YFSETQ. The CDR3 sequence is CASSLAGASGRTDTQYF. The DNA of the CDR3 is TGCGCCAGCAGCTTGGCCGGGGCTAGCGGGAGGACAGATACGCAGTATTTT.

The chain couples TRBV6-6 to TRBJ2-7; 10 positions agree with TRBD1. CDR1 MNHNY and CDR2 SVGAGI come from the germline V gene (reference sequence). The CDR3 length is 15 residues. The V segment lost 0 bases and the J segment 2 bases; nucleotides outside the gene matches: 1. The CDR3 DNA follows: TGTGCCAGCAGTTACTCGGGACAGGGGACCTACGAGCAGTACTTC. Translating gives CASSYSGQGTYEQYF.

The chain combines TRBV25-1 with TRBJ1-2; maybe TRBD1 (6 bases). This CDR3 has 14 residues. In germline, CDR1 is MGHDK, CDR2 SYGVNS. The V and J ends lost 6 bases and 0 bases respectively, with 11 bases between them. The CDR3 region is CASRDSASNYGYTF. As DNA, the CDR3 is TGTGCCAGCAGGGACAGTGCTTCTAACTATGGCTACACCTTC.

This clone was counted between two and nine times. The same CDR3 is also encoded by other DNA sequences in this sample. V is TRBV9 and J is TRBJ2-3; D gene unclear. CDR1 is SGDLS, CDR2 YYNGEE, per germline. The length of the CDR3 is 12 residues. Between the trimmed V and J ends, which lost 3 bases and 2 bases, there was a span of 4 bases. CDR3 nucleotide sequence: TGTGCCAGCAGCGCCAACACAGATACGCAGTATTTT. The encoded protein is CASSANTDTQYF.

V is TRBV5-1 and J is TRBJ2-1; 8 nucleotides line up with TRBD2. This CDR3 has 15 residues. Trimming removed 3 bases from V and 8 bases from J; junction bases left unmatched: 10. Germline V gene lookup returns CDR1 SGHRS and CDR2 YFSETQ. CDR3: CASSSSGSGFYEQFF. In DNA form, the CDR3 reads TGCGCCAGCAGCTCGAGCGGGAGTGGCTTTTATGAGCAGTTCTTC.

This chain uses TRBV2 with TRBJ2-2; D is undetermined. Germline V gene sequence: CDR1 SNHLY, CDR2 FYNNEI. V was pared by 7 bases and J by 4 bases, with 16 bases between. The CDR3 has 15 residues. The CDR3 sequence: CASTGPATGTGELFF. CDR3 nucleotides: TGTGCCAGCACCGGTCCGGCGACGGGCACCGGGGAGCTGTTTTTT.

This clone appeared once. The same CDR3 can be traced to other DNA sequences in this sample. Here the CDR3 DNA reads TGCAGTGCTAGAGGTCACACTGAAGCTTTCTTT. This translates into CSARGHTEAFF. The rearrangement uses TRBV20-1 and TRBJ1-1; D call uncertain. V lost 1 base to trimming and J lost 3 bases, with 3 bases between them. The CDR3 covers 11 residues. Per the germline V gene, CDR1 is DFQATT and CDR2 is SNEGSKA (reference sequence).

The rearrangement joins TRBV5-1 to TRBJ2-2; D gene unclear. CDR1 is SGHRS and CDR2 is YFSETQ in the germline V gene. CDR3 length: 13 residues. Trimming removed 0 bases at V and 5 bases at J, with 5 bases between. The CDR3: CASSLDYTGELFF. The CDR3 DNA is TGCGCCAGCAGCTTGGACTATACCGGGGAGCTGTTTTTT.

The rearrangement links TRBV5-1 to TRBJ2-1; D is perhaps TRBD2 (6 bases). The germline V gene has CDR1 SGHRS and CDR2 YFSETQ. The CDR3 runs to 17 residues. V was pared by 0 bases and J by 1 base, with 14 bases between. The CDR3 region is CASSLALRSGSYNEQFF. The CDR3 coding sequence is TGCGCCAGCAGCTTGGCCCTCAGGAGCGGGTCCTACAATGAGCAGTTCTTC.

V is TRBV6-5 and J is TRBJ1-2; D gene unclear. There are 16 residues in the CDR3. Germline CDR1 and CDR2: MNHEY and SVGAGI. V was clipped by 0 bases and J by 2 bases, with 13 bases between them. CDR3 loop: CASSYSGVSPNYGYTF. The CDR3 nucleotides are TGTGCCAGCAGTTACTCTGGGGTCAGCCCGAACTATGGCTACACCTTC.

V is TRBV28 and J is TRBJ2-5; the match to TRBD2 covers 11 bases. Germline trimming cut 4 bases from V and 4 bases from J; bases unmatched to any gene: 2. This CDR3 region has 14 residues. The V gene's germline CDR1 is MDHEN and CDR2 SYDVKM. CDR3 region: CASSSGLAVETQYF. The CDR3 region has the DNA TGTGCCAGCAGTTCGGGACTAGCGGTAGAGACCCAGTACTTC.

The chain couples TRBV18 to TRBJ2-2; TRBD2 matches at 7 bases. CDR3 length: 21 residues. CDR1 and CDR2 from the germline V gene are KGHSH and LQKENI. J was trimmed by 9 bases and V by 3 bases; bases with no gene match: 28. CDR3 sequence: CASSPREYSTGPVLVIRELFF. CDR3 DNA sequence: TGTGCCAGCTCACCGCGGGAGTATTCTACAGGTCCTGTCTTGGTTATCCGGGAGCTGTTTTTT.

The V gene is TRBV5-4, the J gene TRBJ2-3; 10 nucleotides match TRBD2. The germline V gene encodes CDR1 SGHNT and CDR2 YYREEE (reference sequence). The J segment lost 1 base and the V segment lost 0 bases, leaving 2 bases of the junction unmatched. The CDR3 has 16 residues. In nucleotides, the CDR3 is TGTGCCAGCAGCTTGGAGGGACTAGCGCGCACAGATACGCAGTATTTT. Protein sequence: CASSLEGLARTDTQYF.

With respect to this clone: The same CDR3 can be traced to other DNA sequences in this sample. V is TRBV20-1 and J is TRBJ1-3; D call uncertain. This CDR3 is built from 11 residues. Trimming shortened V by 3 bases and J by 3 bases, and 3 bases separated the two germline ends. Germline CDR1 DFQATT, CDR2 SNEGSKA (reference sequence). The CDR3 sequence is CSASLGNTIYF. CDR3 bases: TGCAGTGCTAGTCTTGGAAACACCATATATTTT.

J is TRBJ2-1 and V is TRBV5-1; a weak D match, TRBD2 (6 bases). The V end was cut by 4 bases, the J end by 6 bases, with 14 bases between. CDR3 length: 14 amino acids. The germline CDR1 and CDR2 sequences are SGHRS and YFSETQ. The CDR3 DNA reads TGCGCCAGCAGCGTAGGCGGGGTCGGCAATGAGCAGTTCTTC. It is translated as CASSVGGVGNEQFF.

The J gene is TRBJ2-3, the V gene TRBV6-5; D uncertain. The V gene lost 2 bases and the J gene lost 3 bases, with 6 bases spanning the gap. Germline-derived CDR1 and CDR2 are MNHEY and SVGAGI. The length of the CDR3 is 13 residues. The CDR3 nucleotides are TGTGCCAGCAGTTACCGAGAGACAGATACGCAGTATTTT. It codes for CASSYRETDTQYF.

This chain uses TRBV2 with TRBJ2-7, with 7 bases aligning to TRBD1. CDR1 and CDR2 (germline): SNHLY, FYNNEI. The CDR3 length is 14 residues. Trimming at V came to 4 bases and at J to 3 bases, leaving 6 bases not matched to a gene. CDR3 in DNA: TGTGCCAGCAGTGCCCCGGGACAGCTCTACGAGCAGTACTTC. This encodes CASSAPGQLYEQYF. Based on the CDR3 plus reference TRBV2 and TRBJ2-7, the full variable domain is EPEVTQTPSHQVTQMGQEVILRCVPISNHLYFYWYRQILGQKVEFLVSFYNNEISEKSEIFDDQFSVERPDGSNFTLKIRSTKLEDSAMYFCASSAPGQLYEQYFGPGTRLTVT.

Concerning this clone: Other DNA sequences in the same sample also yield this CDR3. This chain links TRBV6-1 with TRBJ1-1; D ambiguous. V was clipped by 7 bases and J by 2 bases, with 8 bases between them. Germline values: CDR1 MNHNS, CDR2 SASEGT. The CDR3 totals 12 residues. CDR3 sequence: CASTRTNTEAFF. The CDR3 coding sequence is TGTGCCAGCACTAGAACCAACACTGAAGCTTTCTTT.

The rearrangement links TRBV5-1 to TRBJ2-5, with 9 positions matching TRBD2. This CDR3 comprises 14 residues. Germline CDR1 reads SGHRS; CDR2 reads YFSETQ. V dropped 5 bases and J dropped 3; count of bases not matched to a gene: 5. The CDR3 DNA reads TGCGCCAGCAGTCAAGGACTAGCGAAAGAGACCCAGTACTTC. Its translation: CASSQGLAKETQYF.

The chain links TRBV30 to TRBJ1-2; D is uncertain. The CDR3 is 12 amino acids. Germline loops: CDR1 GTSNPN, CDR2 SVGIG (reference sequence). Trimming pared 3 bases from V and 6 bases from J, leaving 11 bases between. In DNA, the CDR3 is TGTGCCTGGAGAAGTGGTTGGGATGGCTACACCTTC. This codes for CAWRSGWDGYTF. The full variable domain, completed using reference TRBV30 and TRBJ1-2, is SQTIHQWPATLVQPVGSPLSLECTVEGTSNPNLYWYRQAAGRGLQLLFYSVGIGQISSEVPQNLSASRPQDRQFILSSKKLLLSDSGFYLCAWRSGWDGYTFGSGTRLTVV.

The chain combines TRBV5-4 with TRBJ2-7; 11 bases align to TRBD1. The germline V gene has CDR1 SGHNT and CDR2 YYREEE (reference sequence). V was clipped by 4 bases and J by 2 bases; unmatched bases: 5. The CDR3 spans 15 residues. The CDR3 region has the DNA TGTGCCAGCAGCGAGGGACAGGGGGGAACCTACGAGCAGTACTTC. Translation: CASSEGQGGTYEQYF.

The chain is built from TRBV4-3 and TRBJ2-2; D assignment may be TRBD1 or TRBD2 (5 bases each). V dropped 0 bases and J dropped 0 bases, with 11 bases sitting between them. Looked up from germline, CDR1 is LGHNA and CDR2 is YSLEER. The CDR3 is 17 amino acids. CDR3 region: CASSQEPGRSNTGELFF. In nucleotides, the CDR3 is TGCGCCAGCAGCCAAGAACCGGGACGTTCGAACACCGGGGAGCTGTTTTTT.

A note on this clone: Distinct nucleotide sequences in the sample also encode this CDR3. The chain has TRBV2 and TRBJ2-3; D is ambiguous. The CDR3 sequence is 12 residues long. V lost 5 bases to trimming and J lost 1 base, with 4 bases between them. Germline values: CDR1 SNHLY, CDR2 FYNNEI. CDR3 protein: CASSLGTDTQYF. The CDR3 nucleotides are TGTGCCAGCAGTCTCGGCACAGATACGCAGTATTTT.

The chain couples TRBV11-2 to TRBJ1-1, with 7 bases matching TRBD1. Germline CDR1 is SGHAT and CDR2 is FQNNGV. The CDR3 totals 15 residues. V lost 1 base and J lost 6; bases outside the gene matches: 8. DNA of the CDR3: TGTGCCAGCAGCTTAGGTGTAGGGGGCATCGCTGAAGCTTTCTTT. Translated, it gives CASSLGVGGIAEAFF. Based on the CDR3 plus reference TRBV11-2 and TRBJ1-1, the full variable domain is EAGVAQSPRYKIIEKRQSVAFWCNPISGHATLYWYQQILGQGPKLLIQFQNNGVVDDSQLPKDRFSAERLKGVDSTLKIQPAKLEDSAVYLCASSLGVGGIAEAFFGQGTRLTVV.

This clone showed up just once. The CDR3 region has the DNA TGTGCCAGCAGATCCAGCGGGAGGGGAAGCTACGAGCAGTACTTC. Amino acid sequence: CASRSSGRGSYEQYF. This chain links TRBV6-5 with TRBJ2-7, with 10 nucleotides matching TRBD2. V shed 6 bases and J 3 bases; nucleotides not matched to a gene: 8. Germline V gene lookup returns CDR1 MNHEY and CDR2 SVGAGI. The CDR3 sequence is 15 residues long.